Shown below are 27 T cell receptor beta chains from a single sample sequenced in a study of T cells in Graves' hyperthyroidism and ophthalmopathy. Amplification of TCR beta CDR3 regions was performed using RNA transcripts as template. Researchers ran a first-round RT-PCR on the TCR CDR3 using the HTBI primer set. TCRdb used MiXCR to reprocess the multiplex PCR reads, holding one entry per CDR3 protein. The data hold a few hundred thousand distinct CDR3 sequences, with around 15% observed a single time. The source material was blood. These receptors were taken from a woman aged 40 to 49 with Graves' ophthalmopathy.

This clonotype was counted between two and nine times. The chain joins TRBV7-9 to TRBJ2-4, with a possible D match to TRBD1 (6 bases). Germline V gene lookup returns CDR1 SEHNR and CDR2 FQNEAQ (reference sequence). Trimming pared 2 bases from V and 4 bases from J, leaving 18 bases between. There are 17 residues in the CDR3. The DNA of the CDR3 is TGTGCCAGCAGCTTAACTGGCGCAGGGGCTACAAAAAACATTCAGTACTTC. As protein: CASSLTGAGATKNIQYF.

This sequence joins TRBV19 and TRBJ1-5, with TRBD1 identical over 7 bases. This CDR3 spans 13 amino acids. The V gene end was trimmed by 4 bases and the J gene end by 6 bases; junction bases not matched to a gene: 3. Germline V lookup: CDR1 LNHDA, CDR2 SQIVND (reference sequence). This chain's CDR3 is CASSRRQGQPQHF. CDR3 DNA sequence: TGTGCCAGTAGTAGAAGACAGGGTCAGCCCCAGCATTTT.

The chain uses TRBV5-5 and TRBJ2-7; D is ambiguous. V was shortened by 1 base and J by 0 bases, with 14 bases between the two germline ends. This CDR3 comprises 16 residues. Germline V gene lookup returns CDR1 SGHKS and CDR2 YYEKEE (reference sequence). The CDR3 is CASSLRKSGNSYEQYF. In nucleotides, the CDR3 is TGTGCCAGCAGCTTGAGAAAGTCGGGCAACTCCTACGAGCAGTACTTC.

The sample holds a few counts of this clonotype. The chain uses TRBV6-5 and TRBJ2-1, with D possibly being TRBD1 (5 bases). The CDR3 totals 15 residues. Germline assignment: CDR1 MNHEY and CDR2 SVGAGI. V was cut by 0 bases and J by 10 bases, with 16 bases left in between. The DNA for the CDR3 is TGTGCCAGCAGTTACTCGAATAGGGGTTCGCGGGAGCAGTTCTTC. Protein product: CASSYSNRGSREQFF.

Ten or more counts support this clonotype. V and J are TRBV3-1 and TRBJ1-5; the D is unclear. From germline, CDR1 is LGHDT and CDR2 YNNKEL (reference sequence). V was cut by 4 bases and J by 5 bases, with 9 bases left in between. The CDR3 is 13 residues long. The CDR3 sequence is CASSPSTDQPQHF. In nucleotides, the CDR3 is TGTGCCAGCAGCCCATCCACGGATCAGCCCCAGCATTTT.

This clonotype was counted ten times or more. This rearrangement joins TRBV5-1 to TRBJ1-6; TRBD1 matches 8 bases. Trimming cost V 5 bases and J 9 bases; bases outside gene matches: 10. Germline V gene sequence: CDR1 SGHRS, CDR2 YFSETQ. The CDR3 spans 15 residues. The CDR3 DNA reads as TGCGCCAGCAGAAGTCAGGACAGGGATTTTTCACCCCTCCACTTT. Translating it yields CASRSQDRDFSPLHF.

In this sample, this clonotype turned up a few times. V and J are TRBV10-3 and TRBJ1-2; D remains unclear. V lost 4 bases and J lost 0, with 12 bases in between. The CDR3 runs to 15 residues. Germline V CDR1 and CDR2: ENHRY, SYGVKD. This CDR3 reads CAISGSPTSNYGYTF. The CDR3 DNA is TGTGCCATCAGTGGGTCACCAACTTCTAACTATGGCTACACCTTC.

There are many counts of this clonotype. This chain connects TRBV6-1 to TRBJ2-1; D is perhaps TRBD1 (5 bases). CDR3 length: 14 amino acids. In germline, CDR1 is MNHNS, CDR2 SASEGT. V was shortened by 4 bases and J by 4 bases, with 11 bases between the two germline ends. CDR3 coding DNA: TGTGCCAGCAGTGTGCAGGGCTCGTACAATGAGCAGTTCTTC. It translates to CASSVQGSYNEQFF.

This clonotype was counted ten times or more. The chain links TRBV5-1 to TRBJ1-1; tentatively, D is TRBD1 (5 bases). Trimming stripped 7 bases from V and 1 base from J, with 14 bases between. From germline, CDR1 is SGHRS and CDR2 YFSETQ. CDR3 length: 14 amino acids. CDR3 in DNA: TGCGCCAGCTTCTCCGGGACTGCGAACACTGAAGCTTTCTTT. Protein: CASFSGTANTEAFF. Supplemented by reference TRBV5-1 and TRBJ1-1, the full variable domain reads KAGVTQTPRYLIKTRGQQVTLSCSPISGHRSVSWYQQTPGQGLQFLFEYFSETQRNKGNFPGRFSGRQFSNSRSEMNVSTLELGDSALYLCASFSGTANTEAFFGQGTRLTVV.

This clonotype has at least ten counts. This sequence joins TRBV30 and TRBJ1-6, with 7 bases matching TRBD1. Germline CDR1 reads GTSNPN; CDR2 reads SVGIG (reference sequence). This CDR3 is built from 13 residues. Germline trimming cut 4 bases from V and 10 bases from J; bases unmatched to any gene: 7. DNA for the CDR3: TGTGCCTGGACCGACAGGGATCGGTCACCCCTCCACTTT. Protein sequence: CAWTDRDRSPLHF.

J is TRBJ1-1 and V is TRBV27, with TRBD1 matching over 7 bases. The CDR3 contains 14 residues. Germline assignment: CDR1 MNHEY and CDR2 SMNVEV (reference sequence). The J segment lost 10 bases and the V segment lost 6 bases, leaving 14 bases of the junction unmatched. CDR3 sequence (DNA): TGTGCCAGCAGCTCCGGGACAGTAGGAGGGGGAGCTTTCTTT. As protein: CASSSGTVGGGAFF.

The V call is TRBV7-9, the J call TRBJ2-6, with no clear D. V lost 11 bases to trimming and J lost 0 bases, with 8 bases between them. The CDR3 runs to 13 residues. The germline V gene has CDR1 SEHNR and CDR2 FQNEAQ (reference sequence). The CDR3 sequence: CASLTSGANVLTF. CDR3 nucleotide sequence: TGTGCCTCCTTGACCTCTGGGGCCAACGTCCTGACTTTC.

This clonotype was detected many times. The CDR3: CASGLGEALNTEAFF. In DNA, the CDR3 is TGTGCCAGCGGATTGGGCGAGGCGTTGAACACTGAAGCTTTCTTT. The chain has TRBV5-8 and TRBJ1-1; D unresolved. The germline gives CDR1 SGHTS, CDR2 YDEGEE. The CDR3 runs 15 residues. V was pared by 7 bases and J by 0 bases, with 16 bases between.

V usage is TRBV12-3 or TRBV12-4 and J usage is TRBJ2-3, with D unclear. Trimming took 1 base from V and 2 from J, leaving 7 bases between them. This CDR3 is 14 amino acids long. CDR3: CASSLVQATDTQYF. Here the CDR3 DNA reads TGTGCCAGCAGTTTAGTGCAGGCCACAGATACGCAGTATTTT.

This clonotype came up many times. The chain combines TRBV5-1 with TRBJ1-1; D uncertain. The CDR3 is 13 amino acids. The germline V gene encodes CDR1 SGHRS and CDR2 YFSETQ. Trimming took 0 bases from V and 3 from J, leaving 6 bases between them. CDR3 in amino acids: CASSLASHTEAFF. In nucleotides, the CDR3 is TGCGCCAGCAGCTTGGCCTCCCACACTGAAGCTTTCTTT.

This clonotype has at least ten counts. J is TRBJ2-2 and V is TRBV20-1; no definite D call. CDR1 is DFQATT, CDR2 SNEGSKA, per germline (reference sequence). Trimming shortened V by 0 bases and J by 6 bases, and 11 bases separated the two germline ends. This CDR3 has 14 residues. Here the CDR3 DNA reads TGCAGTGCTAGAGATGCAGGCGTCCCCGGGGAGCTGTTTTTT. This gives the protein CSARDAGVPGELFF.

This clonotype was seen ten or more times. A much larger clone differs from this one at a single base, so this may be a read error. This chain links TRBV7-9 with TRBJ2-1, with unresolved D. There are 11 residues in the CDR3. Germline V CDR1 and CDR2: SEHNR, FQNEAQ (reference sequence). CDR3 coding DNA: TGTGCCAGCAGCTCCTTCAATGAGCAGTTCTTC. Its translation: CASSSFNEQFF.

This clonotype was observed a few times. CDR3 sequence reads: CAWKYTVTGELFF. The CDR3, as DNA: TGTGCCTGGAAGTACACGGTTACCGGGGAGCTGTTTTTT. The chain links TRBV30 to TRBJ2-2; unclear D gene. CDR1 is GTSNPN and CDR2 is SVGIG in the germline V gene (reference sequence). CDR3 length equals 13 residues. The V end was cut by 4 bases, the J end by 5 bases, with 11 bases between.

This clonotype was seen ten or more times. The gene calls are TRBV29-1 and TRBJ2-7; the D gene is possibly TRBD2 (5 bases). This CDR3 spans 10 amino acids. The germline V gene has CDR1 SQVTM and CDR2 ANQGSEA. V was clipped by 6 bases and J by 7 bases, with 10 bases between them. The CDR3 spells CSVTSGEQYF. CDR3 DNA sequence: TGCAGCGTGACGTCGGGGGAGCAGTACTTC.

This rearrangement joins TRBV5-5 to TRBJ2-2; 9 nucleotides agree with TRBD2. This CDR3 region has 17 residues. The J segment lost 1 base and the V segment lost 4 bases, leaving 8 bases of the junction unmatched. Germline V gene data show CDR1 as SGHKS and CDR2 as YYEKEE (reference sequence). CDR3 coding DNA: TGTGCCAGCAGCCTAGCTCGACTAGCGGTGAACACCGGGGAGCTGTTTTTT. It specifies CASSLARLAVNTGELFF.

In this sample, this clonotype turned up a few times. The chain recombines TRBV7-9 with TRBJ2-1; TRBD2 aligns across 7 bases. The CDR3 extends over 16 amino acids. CDR1 is SEHNR, CDR2 FQNEAQ, per germline (reference sequence). V gave up 2 bases and J gave up 4 bases; unmatched junction bases: 8. The CDR3, as DNA: TGTGCCAGCAGCTTAATGGCTAGCGGAGAATACAATGAGCAGTTCTTC. This translates into CASSLMASGEYNEQFF.

This clonotype was picked up many times. The chain recombines TRBV30 with TRBJ2-1; no reliable D call. Germline V gives CDR1 GTSNPN, CDR2 SVGIG (reference sequence). V lost 2 bases and J 6 bases, leaving 5 bases between the germline ends. This CDR3 is built from 11 residues. CDR3 nucleotide sequence: TGTGCCTGGAGTATGGGCAATGAGCAGTTCTTC. Translation: CAWSMGNEQFF.

This clonotype showed up many times. The chain carries TRBV27 and TRBJ2-1, with D perhaps being TRBD1 or TRBD2 (6 bases each). The CDR3 is 14 amino acids. The V end lost 3 bases, the J end lost 7 bases, and 13 bases lay between the germline ends. Germline CDR1 and CDR2: MNHEY and SMNVEV (reference sequence). The CDR3 region has the DNA TGTGCCAGCAGTTTTTGGGGGGCTCGGAATGAGCAGTTCTTC. This gives the protein CASSFWGARNEQFF.

V gene TRBV20-1 combines with J gene TRBJ1-5; 10 nucleotides match TRBD1. V lost 5 bases and J lost 3; bases outside the gene matches: 7. This CDR3 region has 15 residues. CDR1 is DFQATT, CDR2 SNEGSKA, per germline (reference sequence). In nucleotides, the CDR3 is TGCAGTGCTTATAGACAGGGGGCCTACAATCAGCCCCAGCATTTT. It yields the protein CSAYRQGAYNQPQHF.

This clonotype was counted at least ten times. The rearrangement joins TRBV28 to TRBJ1-2; D is unresolved. Germline CDR1 is MDHEN and CDR2 is SYDVKM. Between the trimmed V and J ends, which lost 3 bases and 4 bases, there was a span of 9 bases. The CDR3 covers 13 residues. CDR3 protein: CASSFAGPYGYTF. The CDR3 bases are TGTGCCAGCAGTTTTGCAGGTCCCTATGGCTACACCTTC.

The J gene is TRBJ1-1, the V gene TRBV6-1; D is perhaps TRBD1 (5 bases). This CDR3 is 15 amino acids long. V lost 2 bases, J lost 3 bases, and 13 bases lay in between. Germline CDR1 and CDR2: MNHNS and SASEGT. For the CDR3, the DNA is TGTGCCAGCAGTGAACGTGGGGGTGGCGACACTGAAGCTTTCTTT. It translates to CASSERGGGDTEAFF.

The rearrangement links TRBV6-2 or TRBV6-3 to TRBJ1-2; 8 nucleotides align to TRBD1. Germline CDR1 reads MNHEY; CDR2 reads SVGEGT. The V and J ends lost 2 bases and 4 bases, in that order; junction bases with no gene match: 6. This CDR3 is built from 15 residues. CDR3 bases: TGTGCCAGCAGTTACCAGGGGGCTCAAGGCTATGGCTACACCTTC. It is translated as CASSYQGAQGYGYTF.